This T cell receptor (beta chain) emerged from a study of CD8 T cells in Susac syndrome. It was with random hexamers that roughly 0.45 to 1 ug RNA was reverse transcribed. Using its own MiXCR run on the immunoSEQ multiplex PCR reads, TCRdb lists one record per CDR3 protein. The table has 200,000 to 250,000 distinct CDR3 sequences, 92% seen once. V dropped 4 bases and J dropped 2; count of bases not matched to a gene: 2. The length of the CDR3 is 14 residues. CDR1 LNHDA and CDR2 SQIVND come from the germline V gene (reference sequence). This chain links TRBV19 with TRBJ1-2, with 9 nucleotides matching TRBD1. Sample: CD8+ T cells from PBMCs. This receptor was taken from a human donor with multiple sclerosis. CDR3 amino acids: CASSTGTGNYGYTF. Written as DNA, the CDR3 is TGTGCCAGTAGTACAGGGACAGGGAACTATGGCTACACCTTC.